What follows is one TCR beta chain and its context. The sample holds one count of this clone. What this receptor recognizes is not known. Base qualities are not at hand, and no much larger clone is one base apart. Using the deep immunoSEQ assay, multiplex PCR amplified TCR CDR3 regions from genomic DNA. Extracted genomic DNA from each cell subset was spread evenly across all wells of several immunoSEQ 96-well plates, with each plate serving as a replicate. For sorted subsets, each replicate PCR was loaded with 150 to 250 ng genomic DNA, equivalent to 25,000 to 35,000 T cell genomes. Purified libraries were measured with a Qubit 3.0 fluorometer, size-checked on a Bioanalyzer 2100, and measured again with the KAPA Library Quantification kit. A separate single-read 150-cycle Illumina NextSeq 550 flow cell was used to sequence each immunoSEQ 96-well plate. Under the source paper's analysis protocol: Because only junctional sequences without quality scores were contained in the immunoSEQ output, filtering matching that applied to full-length reads could not be performed. Sequences were annotated with PyIR, a Python wrapper for IgBLAST v1.9, and V/J genes and CDR3 were assigned using IMGT germline references. Any read was removed if the V/J assignment was weak (E-value above 1e-6), the CDR3 was missing, or the read contained stop codons, out-of-frame junctions, or ambiguous translated residues. V3J clonotypes were defined as sequences sharing the same inferred V gene, J gene, and CDR3 amino acid sequence. The percentage overlap between two repertoires was calculated by dividing the number of shared unique clonotypes by the size of the smaller repertoire. Three approaches were used to assess repertoire richness: RTK rarefaction, the Chao1 estimator, and Recon v2.1 estimates of unobserved clonotypes. Generation probabilities for all TCRbeta clonotypes obtained by the gDNA method from a handful of donors were computed using OLGA. The immuneACCESS repertoire file appears here via TCRdb, limited to in-frame rearrangements. These files lack a portion of the clones; in checked studies, under half of the deficit traces to unresolved V genes, and the cause of the others is not known. That table furnishes V, J and clone size, whereas the DNA furnished D and trimming. The sample yields a few million clones; approximately 94% were counted once. More than 0.12% of the sample comes from the top ten.

The germline V gene (reference sequence) specifies SGHNT as CDR1 and YYREEE as CDR2. V is cut by 0 bases and J by 4 bases, and the space between the germline ends is 13 bases. The CDR3 sequence holds 15 residues, the cysteine and phenylalanine included. Only the CDR3 part of the read is kept: 45 bases, read in frame from the first base. The donors were healthy, HIV-negative adults who had no recently reported acute infections or vaccinations. All donors were Caucasian adults living in Nashville, Tennessee, USA. Magnetic negative selection was used to enrich CD4+ T cells, after which naive cells were positively selected on CD45RA and the negative fraction became the memory subset. After blood collection by leukapheresis, PBMCs were isolated using Ficoll-Histopaque density gradient centrifugation and then cryopreserved in the vapor phase of liquid nitrogen. Analytical flow cytometry was used to check the purity and quantity of each magnetically sorted T cell population. Genomic DNA was isolated from every sorted fraction and measured by UV absorbance on a Nanodrop 2000c.

This sample was included in a study of shared clonotypes between healthy human individuals (dated by TCRdb to between 2020 and 2021). Regarding the research as a whole: The cohort included three men and a couple of women between 18 and 49 years of age. Per donor, three plates each were used for CD4 naive and CD4 memory, two for CD8 naive, and one for CD8 memory. To estimate repertoire size and how much clonotypes are shared between individuals, the study performed deep sequencing of blood TCR repertoires from five healthy adults. Libraries were prepared and TCR repertoires were sequenced by different laboratories using diverse techniques, in order to increase sequencing depth and limit assay-specific biases. Each donor's leukapheresis produced roughly between roughly 0.85 and 10 billion PBMCs. Study-wide conclusions, independent of this receptor: Pairwise subsampling indicated that sequencing depth was expected to affect the degree of clonotype sharing among donors. Clonotypes shared by all four sorted-subset donors showed higher generation probabilities than non-shared clonotypes. About 5% of naive CD4, 3.5% of naive CD8, 2.3% of memory CD4, and 0.4% of memory CD8 clonotypes were shared across a few donors. Sampling was limited to blood, and TCR repertoires in tissue likely differ from TCR repertoires in blood. Larger estimated clonotype richness was generally found for naive subsets than for memory subsets. Rarefaction of sorted-subset datasets indicated incomplete sequencing despite the large sequencing depth. The small number of donors limited the genetic and exposure-history diversity represented.

This TCR derives from a man aged 18 to 30 in good health. This sequence uses TRBV5-4 and TRBJ1-1, with the D gene call left open. Input material: naive CD4+ T cells sorted from blood. The cell subset or site label for this specimen denotes: CD45RA+ positively selected. The DNA reads TGTGCCAGCAGCTTGGGGCAAGGGAGGGCCACTGAAGCTTTCTTT. It specifies CASSLGQGRATEAFF.